A selection of T cell receptor beta chains follows, all from one sample in a study of CD8+ T cells in alopecia areata. The table came from immunoSEQ multiplex PCR; TCRdb's copy has only in-frame clones and leaves some out. In the table there are some 220,000 clones, more than 45% of which are singletons. The sample in question was CD4+ T cells sorted from blood, obtained at week 4, from a patient treated with tofacitinib. The receptor set was obtained from a human donor with alopecia areata. CDR3s include the opening cysteine and the closing phenylalanine or tryptophan. Each record gives: CDR3 DNA, CDR3 protein, clone size, J gene, V gene, D gene. D genes are given only for firm matches. Expanded clones are given a class, and other clones once, few, many or no size at all.

CDR3 DNA: TGTGCCAGCAGCCAGAACTGGGGCGGGGGGATACCCTACGAGCAGTACTTC
CDR3 protein: CASSQNWGGGIPYEQYF
clone size: .
J gene: TRBJ2-7
V gene: TRBV4-2
D gene: TRBD2

CDR3 DNA: TGCGCCACCCGGAGACAGGAACGGAAGCAGTTCTTC
CDR3 protein: CATRRQERKQFF
clone size: few
J gene: TRBJ2-1
V gene: TRBV23-1
D gene: .

CDR3 DNA: TGTGCCAGCCTGGGCCTGGAAGATACGCAGTATTTT
CDR3 protein: CASLGLEDTQYF
clone size: .
J gene: TRBJ2-3
V gene: TRBV6-6
D gene: .

CDR3 DNA: TGTGCCAGCAGTTTGGTCAGTGGGGAGCTGTTTTTT
CDR3 protein: CASSLVSGELFF
clone size: .
J gene: TRBJ2-2
V gene: TRBV27
D gene: .

CDR3 DNA: TGTGCCTGGAGTGTTCCGAGAGGGAGGGAGCTCTATGGCTACACCTTC
CDR3 protein: CAWSVPRGRELYGYTF
clone size: .
J gene: TRBJ1-2
V gene: TRBV30
D gene: .

CDR3 DNA: TGTGCCAGCAGCCCCCCACTTTCTAACTATGGCTACACCTTC
CDR3 protein: CASSPPLSNYGYTF
clone size: .
J gene: TRBJ1-2
V gene: TRBV7-9
D gene: .

CDR3 DNA: TGCAGCGCCGTGACAGGGGGGAATTCACCCCTCCACTTT
CDR3 protein: CSAVTGGNSPLHF
clone size: .
J gene: TRBJ1-6
V gene: TRBV29-1
D gene: TRBD1

CDR3 DNA: TGTGCCAGTAGTATTCTTGGGTCTCCCCTCCACTTT
CDR3 protein: CASSILGSPLHF
clone size: few
J gene: TRBJ1-6
V gene: TRBV19
D gene: .

CDR3 DNA: TGTGCCAGCAGCCAGGGCTACAACTACGAGCAGTACTTC
CDR3 protein: CASSQGYNYEQYF
clone size: many
J gene: TRBJ2-7
V gene: TRBV14
D gene: .

CDR3 DNA: TGTGCCAGCAGCTTCGGAGAAAGGGGGCTTTATGGCTACACCTTC
CDR3 protein: CASSFGERGLYGYTF
clone size: .
J gene: TRBJ1-2
V gene: TRBV5-4
D gene: TRBD1

CDR3 DNA: TGTGCCAGCAGCGCGACGGGCTACGAGCAGTACTTC
CDR3 protein: CASSATGYEQYF
clone size: few
J gene: TRBJ2-7
V gene: TRBV7-2
D gene: .

CDR3 DNA: TGTGCCAGCAGCTTAATCGGGACAGGTCGCTACGAGCAGTACTTC
CDR3 protein: CASSLIGTGRYEQYF
clone size: many
J gene: TRBJ2-7
V gene: TRBV7-2
D gene: TRBD1

CDR3 DNA: TGTGCCTGGAATCGGGCCTTCGAGGAGCAGTACTTC
CDR3 protein: CAWNRAFEEQYF
clone size: .
J gene: TRBJ2-7
V gene: TRBV30
D gene: .

CDR3 DNA: TGTGCCATCAGTGAAACCGGGACATCCAAAAACATTCAGTACTTC
CDR3 protein: CAISETGTSKNIQYF
clone size: .
J gene: TRBJ2-4
V gene: TRBV10-3
D gene: .

CDR3 DNA: TGCAGCGTTGAGCAGGGGGCAACTGAGCAGTTCTTC
CDR3 protein: CSVEQGATEQFF
clone size: few
J gene: TRBJ2-1
V gene: TRBV29-1
D gene: TRBD1

CDR3 DNA: TGTGCCAGCAGTGAAACTAGTTACAATGAGCAGTTCTTC
CDR3 protein: CASSETSYNEQFF
clone size: few
J gene: TRBJ2-1
V gene: TRBV2
D gene: .

CDR3 DNA: TGTGCCAGCAGTTCACCGGGACTAGCGATAGATACGCAGTATTTT
CDR3 protein: CASSSPGLAIDTQYF
clone size: once
J gene: TRBJ2-3
V gene: TRBV27
D gene: TRBD2

CDR3 DNA: TGTGCCAGCAGTTTTATACAGGGTGGGTCACCCCTCCACTTT
CDR3 protein: CASSFIQGGSPLHF
clone size: .
J gene: TRBJ1-6
V gene: TRBV28
D gene: .

CDR3 DNA: TGTGCCTGGTTCCGGGACAGGATCGACAATGAGCAGTTCTTC
CDR3 protein: CAWFRDRIDNEQFF
clone size: once
J gene: TRBJ2-1
V gene: TRBV30
D gene: TRBD1

CDR3 DNA: TGTGCCTGGAGTGCCGGGACAGATCATTCACCCCTCCACTTT
CDR3 protein: CAWSAGTDHSPLHF
clone size: .
J gene: TRBJ1-6
V gene: TRBV30
D gene: TRBD1

CDR3 DNA: TGTGCCAGCAGTTCGTCGGGTCAGGGGTTTCAGCCCCAGCATTTT
CDR3 protein: CASSSSGQGFQPQHF
clone size: .
J gene: TRBJ1-5
V gene: TRBV6-5
D gene: .

CDR3 DNA: TGTGCTAGTGGCCTAACAGTCTCTGGGGCCAACGTCCTGACTTTC
CDR3 protein: CASGLTVSGANVLTF
clone size: few
J gene: TRBJ2-6
V gene: TRBV12-5
D gene: .

CDR3 DNA: TGTGCCTGGAGTGTACAGGAGAGACCTAACTATGGCTACACCTTC
CDR3 protein: CAWSVQERPNYGYTF
clone size: .
J gene: TRBJ1-2
V gene: TRBV30
D gene: .

CDR3 DNA: TGTGCCAGTCAGACAGGTGCAAATTCACCCCTCCACTTT
CDR3 protein: CASQTGANSPLHF
clone size: .
J gene: TRBJ1-6
V gene: TRBV2
D gene: .

CDR3 DNA: TGCAGGGCAGGGTCGCTCTATGGCTACACCTTC
CDR3 protein: CRAGSLYGYTF
clone size: .
J gene: TRBJ1-2
V gene: TRBV20-1
D gene: .

CDR3 DNA: TGTGCCAGCAGCTTATGGTGGGGGGAGAATCAGCCCCAGCATTTT
CDR3 protein: CASSLWWGENQPQHF
clone size: .
J gene: TRBJ1-5
V gene: TRBV7-2
D gene: .

CDR3 DNA: TGTGCCTGGAGTCCTGGGGGCGCTGGGACCCAGTACTTC
CDR3 protein: CAWSPGGAGTQYF
clone size: .
J gene: TRBJ2-5
V gene: TRBV30
D gene: .

CDR3 DNA: TGTGCTAGTGGTCAAACGAACACTGAAGCTTTCTTT
CDR3 protein: CASGQTNTEAFF
clone size: .
J gene: TRBJ1-1
V gene: TRBV12-5
D gene: .

CDR3 DNA: TGTGCCAGCTCAGACCCGTCGGGGCGGAAATGGGAGACCCAGTACTTC
CDR3 protein: CASSDPSGRKWETQYF
clone size: .
J gene: TRBJ2-5
V gene: TRBV18
D gene: .

CDR3 DNA: TGTGCCTGGAGTGTACAGAGTGGTTCGAATACGCAGTATTTT
CDR3 protein: CAWSVQSGSNTQYF
clone size: few
J gene: TRBJ2-3
V gene: TRBV30
D gene: .

CDR3 DNA: TGTGCCTGGAGGGCCCCGGGACAGGATCGCCATCAGCCCCAGCATTTT
CDR3 protein: CAWRAPGQDRHQPQHF
clone size: .
J gene: TRBJ1-5
V gene: TRBV30
D gene: TRBD1

CDR3 DNA: TGTGCCGCGGGGGGGGTGAATCCCGCAGATACGCAGTATTTT
CDR3 protein: CAAGGVNPADTQYF
clone size: few
J gene: TRBJ2-3
V gene: TRBV10-3
D gene: TRBD2

CDR3 DNA: TGTGCCAGCTCTCCGGACAGGGACTATGGCTACACCTTC
CDR3 protein: CASSPDRDYGYTF
clone size: .
J gene: TRBJ1-2
V gene: TRBV18
D gene: TRBD1